The rows below give T cell receptor beta chains drawn from one sample of a study of human T cells and chemical hapten exposure. TCRdb reprocessed the RACE reads with MiXCR, giving one entry per CDR3 protein. This table has roughly 81,000 distinct CDR3 sequences, 8.5% appearing once. The specimen was whole blood, collected in connection with sensitization to the hapten diphenylcyclopropenone (DPC). The receptors were sampled from a man aged 40-50 years with alopecia areata. Some clones in this sample may be carry-over from other donors' samples. Each CDR3 is given with its conserved first and last residue. The D gene is left open where the match is weak. Only some rows state a clone size, as once, few, many or a class for expanded clones.

clone_size	d_call	v_call	j_call	cdr3_nt	cdr3_aa
many	.	TRBV6-2/TRBV6-3	TRBJ1-1	TGTGCCAGCAGTACTTGGGCCGGAGGAATGAACACTGAAGCTTTCTTT	CASSTWAGGMNTEAFF
few	TRBD2	TRBV6-5	TRBJ2-5	TGTGCCAGCAAGGGACTAGCGGGAAAAGAGACCCAGTACTTC	CASKGLAGKETQYF
.	TRBD1	TRBV12-3/TRBV12-4	TRBJ1-4	TGTGCCAGCAGGGGACAGGGCGGTGAAAAACTGTTTTTT	CASRGQGGEKLFF
.	.	TRBV2	TRBJ1-1	TGTGCCAGCCAGGGACAGAACACTGAAGCTTTCTTT	CASQGQNTEAFF
.	.	TRBV5-4	TRBJ2-3	TGTGCCAGCAGCTCAACGATCGCAGATACGCAGTATTTT	CASSSTIADTQYF
many	TRBD2	TRBV7-6	TRBJ2-3	TGTGCCAGCAGCTTAAAAGCGCGGGGGAGCACAGATACGCAGTATTTT	CASSLKARGSTDTQYF
many	.	TRBV11-3	TRBJ2-4	TGTGCCAGCAGCTTAGTAGGCTGGACGCCCTTAGCCAAAAACATTCAGTACTTC	CASSLVGWTPLAKNIQYF
.	.	TRBV7-2	TRBJ2-4	TGTGCCAGCAGCCGGACCGGGTTCGGAAACATTCAGTACTTC	CASSRTGFGNIQYF
few	TRBD2	TRBV28	TRBJ2-1	TGTGCCAGCAGTTCGCAGGGACTAGCCCGTAATGAGCAGTTCTTC	CASSSQGLARNEQFF
.	.	TRBV7-2	TRBJ1-5	TGTGCCAGCAGTTCCCAGACGGATCAGCCCCAGCATTTT	CASSSQTDQPQHF
.	.	TRBV29-1	TRBJ1-2	TGCAGCGTTGAGGTACCGTCTCCTAACTATGGCTACACCTTC	CSVEVPSPNYGYTF
once	.	TRBV6-2/TRBV6-3	TRBJ2-1	TGTGCCAGCAGTTACTTGGATAAGCAGTTCTTC	CASSYLDKQFF
many	TRBD1	TRBV12-3/TRBV12-4	TRBJ2-3	TGTGCCAGCTCCCTGGGGACAGGGTCTACAGATACGCAGTATTTT	CASSLGTGSTDTQYF
few	TRBD1	TRBV7-2	TRBJ2-7	TGTGCCAGCAGCCTGAACAGGGGCGAGCAGTACTTC	CASSLNRGEQYF
many	.	TRBV27	TRBJ1-1	TGTGCCAGCGGCTCTAAGCTGAGATATGGGAACACTGAAGCTTTCTTT	CASGSKLRYGNTEAFF
many	TRBD1	TRBV7-8	TRBJ1-4	TGTGCCAGCAGGCAAGGACAGGGGGCTATTGAAAAACTGTTTTTT	CASRQGQGAIEKLFF
many	.	TRBV28	TRBJ2-5	TGTGCCAGCCTACATAGAGGGGAGACCCAGTACTTC	CASLHRGETQYF
few	.	TRBV28	TRBJ2-4	TGTGCCAGCAGTCCGGTAGCCAAAAACATTCAGTACTTC	CASSPVAKNIQYF
many	.	TRBV3-1	TRBJ2-4	TGTGCCAGCAGCCACAAGGGCGCCAAAAACATTCAGTACTTC	CASSHKGAKNIQYF
few	.	TRBV12-3/TRBV12-4	TRBJ1-5	TGTGCCAGCAGTTTTTCGGGTCCGAATCAGCCCCAGCATTTT	CASSFSGPNQPQHF
many	.	TRBV7-2	TRBJ1-2	TGTGCCAGCAGCTTAGGCACCAGTCGCTACACCTTC	CASSLGTSRYTF
once	TRBD1	TRBV6-1	TRBJ2-4	TGTGCCAGCATCGGACAGGGATTAGGGAGGAACATTCAGTACTTC	CASIGQGLGRNIQYF
many	.	TRBV27	TRBJ2-7	TGTGCCAGCCGGACCGGGACATCTTACGAGCAGTACTTC	CASRTGTSYEQYF
few	.	TRBV6-2/TRBV6-3	TRBJ2-7	TGTGCCAGCGGGCAGGGCTCCGGTCAGTACTTC	CASGQGSGQYF
few	.	TRBV15	TRBJ2-5	TGTGCCACCAGCAGAGAACCCCAGGGACAATTCCAAGAGACCCAGTACTTC	CATSREPQGQFQETQYF
many	.	TRBV3-1	TRBJ1-1	TGTGCCAGCAGCCAAGTGGGGGGTGGGACTGAAGCTTTCTTT	CASSQVGGGTEAFF
.	.	TRBV6-2/TRBV6-3	TRBJ2-2	TGTGCCAGCAGTTCCGTCGGGATAGCGACCACCGGGGAGCTGTTTTTT	CASSSVGIATTGELFF
many	.	TRBV7-4	TRBJ1-5	TGTGCCAGCAGCTTAGTCGAGCAGAAAGTGGGCAATCAGCCCCAGCATTTT	CASSLVEQKVGNQPQHF
few	TRBD1	TRBV27	TRBJ1-2	TGTGCCAGCGGGACAGGGAAATCCTATGGCTACACCTTC	CASGTGKSYGYTF
few	.	TRBV24-1	TRBJ2-3	TGTGCCACCAGTGATTCCGGGATGGGAGATACGCAGTATTTT	CATSDSGMGDTQYF
many	TRBD1	TRBV12-5	TRBJ1-1	TGTGCTAGTGGTTTAGGACAGGGGGCTATGAACACTGAAGCTTTCTTT	CASGLGQGAMNTEAFF
many	.	TRBV28	TRBJ2-3	TGTGCCAGCAGCTTCCCAGGGGTTACTGGCACAGATACGCAGTATTTT	CASSFPGVTGTDTQYF
.	.	TRBV12-3/TRBV12-4	TRBJ2-3	TGTGCCAGCAGTTTTACCCCAGATACGCAGTATTTT	CASSFTPDTQYF
few	.	TRBV5-1	TRBJ2-3	TGCGCCAGCATCCGGGACGGAAGCACAGATACGCAGTATTTT	CASIRDGSTDTQYF
.	.	TRBV30	TRBJ1-2	TGTGCCTGGAGTCCAGGACAGAGGGCAGCCTATGGCTACATCTTC	CAWSPGQRAAYGYIF
.	.	TRBV2	TRBJ2-3	TGTGCCAGCAGCGCTACCTCCGATACGCAGTATTTT	CASSATSDTQYF
.	.	TRBV30	TRBJ2-1	TGTGCCTGGAGTATGACTAACTACAATGAGCAGTTCTTC	CAWSMTNYNEQFF
.	TRBD2	TRBV6-2/TRBV6-3	TRBJ2-1	TGTGCCAGCAGTCCCCCGGGGTTCGGGAGGGCCGACAATGAGCAGTTCTTC	CASSPPGFGRADNEQFF
few	TRBD2	TRBV6-5	TRBJ2-1	TGTGCCAGCAGTTATCTAGCGGGAGTGTACAATGAGCAGTTCTTC	CASSYLAGVYNEQFF
many	.	TRBV6-5	TRBJ1-1	TGTGCCAGCAGTAAACATAGCTTGAACACTGAAGCTTTCTTT	CASSKHSLNTEAFF
few	TRBD1	TRBV7-2	TRBJ2-7	TGTGCCAGCAGACAATCGATTACAGGGGGCGTCTCTGGCGAGCAGTACTTC	CASRQSITGGVSGEQYF
many	.	TRBV6-2/TRBV6-3	TRBJ1-1	TGTGCCAGCAGTTACGGATTGGGGGGCGCGGACACTGAAGCTTTCTTT	CASSYGLGGADTEAFF
many	.	TRBV9	TRBJ2-1	TGTGCCAGCAGCGTAGAACCGGGACACCACAATGAGCAGTTCTTC	CASSVEPGHHNEQFF
.	.	TRBV2	TRBJ2-4	TGTGCCAGCAGTGGTAACGAAAACATTCAGTACTTC	CASSGNENIQYF
many	TRBD1	TRBV6-5	TRBJ1-5	TGTGCCAGCACCCCTGGACAGGGGATCGGGCAGCCCCAGCATTTT	CASTPGQGIGQPQHF
.	TRBD2	TRBV27	TRBJ2-2	TGTGCCAGCAGTATAGGGGAGGGGAACGGGGAGCTGTTTTTT	CASSIGEGNGELFF
few	.	TRBV29-1	TRBJ2-7	TGCAGCGCCAAGCGGGACACACACTACGAGCAGTACTTC	CSAKRDTHYEQYF
many	TRBD1	TRBV29-1	TRBJ1-2	TGCAGCGTTGGGACAGGAGAAAACTATGGCTACACCTTC	CSVGTGENYGYTF
many	.	TRBV6-5	TRBJ2-1	TGTGCCAGCCTCCTTATCACGGGAAGAAAGTACAATGAGCAGTTCTTC	CASLLITGRKYNEQFF
.	TRBD2	TRBV5-1	TRBJ2-3	TGCGCCAGCAGCTTGTATCAGGCGGGGGGGAGCACAGATACGCAGTATTTT	CASSLYQAGGSTDTQYF